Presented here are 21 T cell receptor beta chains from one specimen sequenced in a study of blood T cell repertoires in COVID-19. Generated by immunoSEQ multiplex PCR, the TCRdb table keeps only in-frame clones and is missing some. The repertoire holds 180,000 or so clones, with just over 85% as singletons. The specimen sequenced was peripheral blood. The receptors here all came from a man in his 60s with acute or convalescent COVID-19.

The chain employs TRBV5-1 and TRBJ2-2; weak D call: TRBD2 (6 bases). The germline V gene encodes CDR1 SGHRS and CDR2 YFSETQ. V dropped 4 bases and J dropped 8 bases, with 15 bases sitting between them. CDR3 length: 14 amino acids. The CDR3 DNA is TGCGCCAGCAGCGAAAGACCCCGGGGGGGGGAGCTGTTTTTT. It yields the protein CASSERPRGGELFF.

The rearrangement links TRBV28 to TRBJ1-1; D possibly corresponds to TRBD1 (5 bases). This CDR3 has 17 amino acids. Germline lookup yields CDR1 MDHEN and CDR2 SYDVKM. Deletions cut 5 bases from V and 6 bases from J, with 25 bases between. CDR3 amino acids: CASSPRKLRDWGAEAFF. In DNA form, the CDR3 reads TGTGCCAGCAGTCCACGGAAGCTCCGGGACTGGGGAGCTGAAGCTTTCTTT.

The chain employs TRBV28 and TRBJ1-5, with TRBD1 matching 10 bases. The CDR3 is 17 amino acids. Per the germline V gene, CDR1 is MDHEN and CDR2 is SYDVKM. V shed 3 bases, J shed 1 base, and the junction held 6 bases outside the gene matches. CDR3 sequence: CASSLVTGGRSNQPQHF. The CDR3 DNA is TGTGCCAGCAGTTTGGTGACAGGGGGCAGGAGCAATCAGCCCCAGCATTTT.

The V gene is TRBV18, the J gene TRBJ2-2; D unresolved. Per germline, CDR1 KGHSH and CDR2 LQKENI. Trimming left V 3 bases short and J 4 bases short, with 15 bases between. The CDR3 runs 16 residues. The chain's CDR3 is CASSPSSPITTGELFF. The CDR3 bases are TGTGCCAGCTCACCGAGCTCCCCTATAACCACCGGGGAGCTGTTTTTT.

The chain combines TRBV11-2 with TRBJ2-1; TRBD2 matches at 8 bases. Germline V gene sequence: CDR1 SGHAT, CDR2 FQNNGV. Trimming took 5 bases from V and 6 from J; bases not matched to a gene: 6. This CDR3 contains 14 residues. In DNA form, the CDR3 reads TGTGCCAGCAGCGGCCTCGGGAGGGCCAATGAGCAGTTCTTC. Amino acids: CASSGLGRANEQFF.

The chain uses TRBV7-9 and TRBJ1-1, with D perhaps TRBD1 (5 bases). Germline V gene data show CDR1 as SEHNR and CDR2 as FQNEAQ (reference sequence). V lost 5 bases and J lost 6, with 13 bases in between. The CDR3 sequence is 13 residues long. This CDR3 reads CASSPTAGAEAFF. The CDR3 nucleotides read TGTGCCAGCAGCCCGACTGCGGGGGCTGAAGCTTTCTTT.

CDR3 region: CASSQGLSRKDSGNTIYF. CDR3 bases: TGCGCCAGCAGCCAAGGTCTTAGCAGAAAAGATTCTGGAAACACCATATATTTT. This chain uses TRBV4-1 with TRBJ1-3; D gene uncertain. The CDR3 covers 18 residues. The V and J ends lost 1 base and 1 base respectively, with 17 bases between them. CDR1 is MGHRA, CDR2 YSYEKL, per germline.

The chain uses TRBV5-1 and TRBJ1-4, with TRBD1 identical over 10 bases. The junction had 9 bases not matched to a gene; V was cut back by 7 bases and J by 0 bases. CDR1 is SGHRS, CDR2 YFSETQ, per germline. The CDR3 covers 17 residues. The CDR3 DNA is TGCGCCAGCCGCAAAGGGACAGGGGAAGCAACTAATGAAAAACTGTTTTTT. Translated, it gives CASRKGTGEATNEKLFF.

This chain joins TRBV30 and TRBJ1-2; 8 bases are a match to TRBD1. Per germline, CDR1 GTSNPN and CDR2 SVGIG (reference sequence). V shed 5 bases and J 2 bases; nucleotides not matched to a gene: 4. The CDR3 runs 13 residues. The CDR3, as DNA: TGTGCCTGGCCCGGGACAGGAAACTATGGCTACACCTTC. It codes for CAWPGTGNYGYTF.

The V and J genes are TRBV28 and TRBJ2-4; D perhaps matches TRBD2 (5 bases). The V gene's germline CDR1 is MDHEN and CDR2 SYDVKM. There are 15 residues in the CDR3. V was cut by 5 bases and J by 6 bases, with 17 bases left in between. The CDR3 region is CASSRTGQRANIQYF. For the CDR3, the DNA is TGTGCCAGCAGTCGAACTGGGCAGAGGGCAAACATTCAGTACTTC.

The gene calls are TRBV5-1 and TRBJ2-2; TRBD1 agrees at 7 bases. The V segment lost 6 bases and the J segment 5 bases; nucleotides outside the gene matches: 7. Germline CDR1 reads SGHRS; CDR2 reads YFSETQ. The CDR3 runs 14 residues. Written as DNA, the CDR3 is TGCGCCAGCAATGAACGACAGGGAACCGGGGAGCTGTTTTTT. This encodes CASNERQGTGELFF.

CDR3 sequence reads: CASSLEPSGPTYEQYF. The CDR3 bases are TGTGCCAGCAGTTTGGAGCCTAGCGGGCCTACCTACGAGCAGTACTTC. The genes are TRBV28 and TRBJ2-7; TRBD2 aligns across 8 bases. Trimming cost V 3 bases and J 2 bases; bases outside gene matches: 9. CDR1 is MDHEN, CDR2 SYDVKM, per germline. The CDR3 is 16 residues long.

CDR3: CASSPQTGGAFEQYF. As DNA, the CDR3 is TGTGCCAGCAGCCCCCAGACAGGGGGGGCTTTCGAGCAGTACTTC. The V and J genes are TRBV9 and TRBJ2-7; 9 nucleotides match TRBD1. Germline V gives CDR1 SGDLS, CDR2 YYNGEE. The CDR3 extends over 15 amino acids. Unmatched junction bases numbered 11, after V lost 4 bases and J lost 6 bases.

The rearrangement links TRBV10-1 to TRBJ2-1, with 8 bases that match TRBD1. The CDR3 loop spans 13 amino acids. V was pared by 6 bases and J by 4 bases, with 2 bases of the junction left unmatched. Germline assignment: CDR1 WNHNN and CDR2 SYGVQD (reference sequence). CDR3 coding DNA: TGCGCCAGCAGGGACAGGGCGTACAATGAGCAGTTCTTC. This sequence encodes CASRDRAYNEQFF.

CDR3 protein: CASRGGLAGGRSYNEQFF. In DNA, the CDR3 is TGTGCCAGCAGGGGGGGACTAGCGGGAGGCCGGTCCTACAATGAGCAGTTCTTC. The chain uses TRBV2 and TRBJ2-1; TRBD2 matches at 15 bases. Germline assignment: CDR1 SNHLY and CDR2 FYNNEI. Losses at the gene ends were 6 bases for V and 1 base for J; bases not matched to a gene: 7. The CDR3 covers 18 residues.

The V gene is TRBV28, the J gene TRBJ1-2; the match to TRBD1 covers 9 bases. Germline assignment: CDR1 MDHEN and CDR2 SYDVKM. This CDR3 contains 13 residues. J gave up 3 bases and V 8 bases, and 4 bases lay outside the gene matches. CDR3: CASLTGGDYGYTF. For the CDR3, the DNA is TGTGCCAGCCTAACAGGGGGCGACTATGGCTACACCTTC.

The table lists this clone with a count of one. The CDR3 protein is CASSLRPAGDSEQYF. The CDR3 region has the DNA TGCGCCAGCAGCTTGCGGCCAGCGGGAGACTCCGAGCAGTACTTC. The chain carries TRBV5-1 and TRBJ2-7; 8 bases line up with TRBD2. Germline trimming cut 1 base from V and 6 bases from J; bases unmatched to any gene: 9. The CDR3 is 15 residues long. CDR1 and CDR2 (germline): SGHRS, YFSETQ.

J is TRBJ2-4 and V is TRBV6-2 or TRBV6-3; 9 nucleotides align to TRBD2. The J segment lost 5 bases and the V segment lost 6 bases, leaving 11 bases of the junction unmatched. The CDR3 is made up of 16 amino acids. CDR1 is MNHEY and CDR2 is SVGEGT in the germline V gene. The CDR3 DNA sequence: TGTGCCAGCAGCCCCTCTGGGCGGGAGGGCGAAAACATTCAGTACTTC. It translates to CASSPSGREGENIQYF.

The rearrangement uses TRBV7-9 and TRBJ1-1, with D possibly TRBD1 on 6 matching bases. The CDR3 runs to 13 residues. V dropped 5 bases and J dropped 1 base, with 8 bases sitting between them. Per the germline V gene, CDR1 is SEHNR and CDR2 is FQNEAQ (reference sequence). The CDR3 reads CASSEQGNTEAFF. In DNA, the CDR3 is TGTGCCAGCAGCGAACAGGGGAACACTGAAGCTTTCTTT.

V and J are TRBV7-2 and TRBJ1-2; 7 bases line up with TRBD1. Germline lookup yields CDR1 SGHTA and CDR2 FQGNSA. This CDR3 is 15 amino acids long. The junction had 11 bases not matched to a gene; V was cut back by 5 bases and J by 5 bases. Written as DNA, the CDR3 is TGTGCCAGCAGCACGGGACAGCAACTAGTTTATGGCTACACCTTC. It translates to CASSTGQQLVYGYTF.

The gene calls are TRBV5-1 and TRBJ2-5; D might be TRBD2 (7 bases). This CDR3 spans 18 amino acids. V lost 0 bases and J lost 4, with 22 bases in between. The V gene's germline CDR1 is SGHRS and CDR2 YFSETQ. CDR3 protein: CASSLAGTGAGVRETQYF. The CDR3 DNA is TGCGCCAGCAGCTTGGCGGGTACGGGGGCGGGAGTGCGAGAGACCCAGTACTTC.